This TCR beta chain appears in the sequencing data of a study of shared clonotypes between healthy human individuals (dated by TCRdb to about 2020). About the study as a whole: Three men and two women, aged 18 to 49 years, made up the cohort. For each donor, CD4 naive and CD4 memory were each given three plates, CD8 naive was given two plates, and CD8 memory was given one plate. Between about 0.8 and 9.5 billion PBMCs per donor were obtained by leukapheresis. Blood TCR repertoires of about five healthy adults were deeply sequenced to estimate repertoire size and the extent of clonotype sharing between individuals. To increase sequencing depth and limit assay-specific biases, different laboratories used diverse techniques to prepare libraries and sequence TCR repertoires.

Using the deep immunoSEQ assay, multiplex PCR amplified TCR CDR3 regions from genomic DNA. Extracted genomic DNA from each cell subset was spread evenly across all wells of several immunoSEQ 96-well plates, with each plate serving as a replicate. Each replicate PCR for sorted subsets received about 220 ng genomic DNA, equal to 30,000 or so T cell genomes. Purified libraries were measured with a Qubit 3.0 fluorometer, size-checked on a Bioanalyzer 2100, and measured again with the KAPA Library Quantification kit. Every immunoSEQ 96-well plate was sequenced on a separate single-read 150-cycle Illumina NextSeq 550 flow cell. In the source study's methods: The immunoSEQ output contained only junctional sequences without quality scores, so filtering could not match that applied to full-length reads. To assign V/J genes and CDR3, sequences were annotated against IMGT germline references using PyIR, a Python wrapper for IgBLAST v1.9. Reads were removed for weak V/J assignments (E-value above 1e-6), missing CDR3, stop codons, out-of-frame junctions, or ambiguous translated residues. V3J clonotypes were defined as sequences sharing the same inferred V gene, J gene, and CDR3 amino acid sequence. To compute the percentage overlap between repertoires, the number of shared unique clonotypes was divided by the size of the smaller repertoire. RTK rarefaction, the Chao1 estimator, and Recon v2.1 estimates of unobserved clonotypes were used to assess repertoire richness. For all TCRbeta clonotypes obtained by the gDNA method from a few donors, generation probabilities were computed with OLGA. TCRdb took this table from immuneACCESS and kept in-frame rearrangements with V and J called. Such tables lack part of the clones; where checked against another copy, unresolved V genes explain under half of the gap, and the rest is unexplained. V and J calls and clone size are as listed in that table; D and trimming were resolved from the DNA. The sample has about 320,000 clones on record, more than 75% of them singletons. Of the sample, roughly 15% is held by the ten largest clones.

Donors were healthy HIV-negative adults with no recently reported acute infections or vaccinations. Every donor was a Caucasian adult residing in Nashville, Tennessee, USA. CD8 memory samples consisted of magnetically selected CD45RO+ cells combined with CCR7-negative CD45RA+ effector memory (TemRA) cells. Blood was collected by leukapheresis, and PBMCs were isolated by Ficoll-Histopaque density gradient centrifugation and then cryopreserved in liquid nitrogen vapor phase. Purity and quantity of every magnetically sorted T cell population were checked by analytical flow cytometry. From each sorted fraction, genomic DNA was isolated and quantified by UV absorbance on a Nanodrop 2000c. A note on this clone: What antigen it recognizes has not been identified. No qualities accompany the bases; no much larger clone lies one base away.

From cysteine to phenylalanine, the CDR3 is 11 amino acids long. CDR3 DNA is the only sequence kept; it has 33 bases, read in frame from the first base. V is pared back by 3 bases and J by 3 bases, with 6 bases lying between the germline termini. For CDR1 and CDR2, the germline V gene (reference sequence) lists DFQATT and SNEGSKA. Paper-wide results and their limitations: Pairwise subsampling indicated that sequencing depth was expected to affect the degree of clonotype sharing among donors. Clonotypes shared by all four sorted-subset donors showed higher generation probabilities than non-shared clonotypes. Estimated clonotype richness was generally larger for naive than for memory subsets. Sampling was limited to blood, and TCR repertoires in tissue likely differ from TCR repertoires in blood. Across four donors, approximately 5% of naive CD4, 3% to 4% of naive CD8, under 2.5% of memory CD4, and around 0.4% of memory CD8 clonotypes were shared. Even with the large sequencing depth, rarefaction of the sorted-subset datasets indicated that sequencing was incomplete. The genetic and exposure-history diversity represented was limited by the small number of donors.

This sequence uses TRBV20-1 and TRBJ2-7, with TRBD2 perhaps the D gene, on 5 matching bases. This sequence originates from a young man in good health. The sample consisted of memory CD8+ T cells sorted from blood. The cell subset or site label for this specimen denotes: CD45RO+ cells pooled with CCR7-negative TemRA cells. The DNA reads TGCAGTGCTAGTGACTACTACGAGCAGTACTTC. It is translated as CSASDYYEQYF.